The rows below give T cell receptor beta chains drawn from one sample of a study of blood T cell repertoires in COVID-19. TCRdb's copy holds only in-frame clones and misses some; the assay was immunoSEQ multiplex PCR. The sample yields approximately 260,000 clones, around 82% seen once. The sample comprised PBMCs or T cells enriched from blood (not recorded which). These receptors all come from a man aged 50 to 59 who had recovered from COVID-19. The CDR3 runs from the conserved cysteine through the conserved F or W. Fields, in order: D gene, J gene, clone size, V gene, CDR3 protein, CDR3 DNA. The D gene is left open where the match is weak. Some rows have no size entry. The others give once, few or many, or a class for an expanded clone.

d_gene: TRBD2; j_gene: TRBJ2-3; abundance: NA; v_gene: TRBV18; CDR3aa: CASSPPGLLPDTQYF; CDR3nt: TGTGCCAGCTCACCACCGGGACTATTACCCGATACGCAGTATTTT
d_gene: TRBD1; j_gene: TRBJ1-3; abundance: NA; v_gene: TRBV2; CDR3aa: CASSLDRASSGNTIYF; CDR3nt: TGTGCCAGCAGTTTGGACAGGGCAAGCTCTGGAAACACCATATATTTT
d_gene: NA; j_gene: TRBJ2-7; abundance: NA; v_gene: TRBV14; CDR3aa: CASSHKSSSYEQYF; CDR3nt: TGTGCCAGCAGCCACAAGTCTAGCTCCTACGAGCAGTACTTC
d_gene: NA; j_gene: TRBJ1-2; abundance: NA; v_gene: TRBV10-3; CDR3aa: CAISEYQGYGYTF; CDR3nt: TGTGCCATCAGTGAGTATCAGGGCTATGGCTACACCTTC
d_gene: TRBD1; j_gene: TRBJ2-7; abundance: NA; v_gene: TRBV28; CDR3aa: CASGQTGGREQYF; CDR3nt: TGTGCCAGCGGACAAACAGGGGGCAGGGAGCAGTACTTC
d_gene: NA; j_gene: TRBJ1-4; abundance: few; v_gene: TRBV14; CDR3aa: CASSQQLENEKLFF; CDR3nt: TGTGCCAGCAGCCAACAGCTGGAGAATGAAAAACTGTTTTTT
d_gene: TRBD2; j_gene: TRBJ2-3; abundance: NA; v_gene: TRBV3-1/TRBV3-2; CDR3aa: CASSAGGTTDTQYF; CDR3nt: TGTGCCAGCAGCGCCGGGGGGACCACAGATACGCAGTATTTT
d_gene: TRBD2; j_gene: TRBJ2-7; abundance: few; v_gene: TRBV7-3; CDR3aa: CASSLSASGTFEQYF; CDR3nt: TGTGCCAGCAGCCTGTCGGCTAGCGGGACTTTTGAGCAGTACTTC
d_gene: TRBD2; j_gene: TRBJ2-7; abundance: NA; v_gene: TRBV9; CDR3aa: CASSGSTSGVAEQYF; CDR3nt: TGTGCCAGCAGCGGATCGACTAGCGGGGTGGCCGAGCAGTACTTC
d_gene: TRBD2; j_gene: TRBJ2-5; abundance: NA; v_gene: TRBV28; CDR3aa: CASSWGLAGVGGQETQYF; CDR3nt: TGTGCCAGCAGCTGGGGACTAGCGGGAGTTGGGGGCCAAGAGACCCAGTACTTC
d_gene: NA; j_gene: TRBJ1-3; abundance: NA; v_gene: TRBV6-5; CDR3aa: CASRESLGNTIYF; CDR3nt: TGTGCCAGCAGGGAGAGTTTAGGAAACACCATATATTTT
d_gene: NA; j_gene: TRBJ1-5; abundance: NA; v_gene: TRBV11-2; CDR3aa: CASSWGGQNNQPQHF; CDR3nt: TGTGCCAGCAGCTGGGGAGGGCAGAACAATCAGCCCCAGCATTTT
d_gene: NA; j_gene: TRBJ2-7; abundance: NA; v_gene: TRBV28; CDR3aa: CASSLRRPPYEQYF; CDR3nt: TGTGCCAGCAGTTTGCGGAGACCACCCTACGAGCAGTACTTC
d_gene: TRBD1; j_gene: TRBJ1-2; abundance: NA; v_gene: TRBV4-1; CDR3aa: CASSPRDRVYGYTF; CDR3nt: TGCGCCAGCAGCCCCCGGGACAGGGTGTATGGCTACACCTTC
d_gene: NA; j_gene: TRBJ2-7; abundance: NA; v_gene: TRBV24-1; CDR3aa: CASPGVVPTPDDRALSYEQYF; CDR3nt: TGTGCCTCCCCGGGGGTGGTCCCAACCCCGGATGACAGGGCCTTATCCTACGAGCAGTACTTC
d_gene: NA; j_gene: TRBJ2-2; abundance: NA; v_gene: TRBV21-1; CDR3aa: CATLSHLSRELFF; CDR3nt: TGTGCCACCCTATCTCACTTGTCCCGGGAGCTGTTTTTT
d_gene: NA; j_gene: TRBJ1-3; abundance: NA; v_gene: TRBV7-9; CDR3aa: CASSLGRGNTIYF; CDR3nt: TGTGCCAGCAGCTTAGGCAGGGGAAACACCATATATTTT
d_gene: NA; j_gene: TRBJ1-1; abundance: few; v_gene: TRBV6-5; CDR3aa: CASRKWGGNTEAFF; CDR3nt: TGTGCCAGCAGGAAATGGGGGGGGAACACTGAAGCTTTCTTT
d_gene: NA; j_gene: TRBJ1-5; abundance: NA; v_gene: TRBV6-5; CDR3aa: CASSYGRNQPQHF; CDR3nt: TGTGCCAGCAGTTATGGGCGCAATCAGCCCCAGCATTTT
d_gene: NA; j_gene: TRBJ2-5; abundance: NA; v_gene: TRBV5-1; CDR3aa: CASSLEAAGPQYF; CDR3nt: TGCGCCAGCAGCTTGGAGGCGGCGGGGCCCCAGTACTTC
d_gene: TRBD2; j_gene: TRBJ2-2; abundance: NA; v_gene: TRBV2; CDR3aa: CASRQTPLRGLVGTGELFF; CDR3nt: TGTGCCAGCAGACAGACTCCTCTAAGAGGACTAGTTGGCACCGGGGAGCTGTTTTTT
d_gene: NA; j_gene: TRBJ2-1; abundance: NA; v_gene: TRBV7-3; CDR3aa: CASSLDSFDEQFF; CDR3nt: TGTGCCAGCAGCTTAGACAGTTTCGATGAGCAGTTCTTC
d_gene: TRBD1; j_gene: TRBJ1-5; abundance: NA; v_gene: TRBV18; CDR3aa: CASSPGTESNQPQHF; CDR3nt: TGTGCCAGCTCACCGGGGACAGAAAGCAATCAGCCCCAGCATTTT
d_gene: NA; j_gene: TRBJ2-3; abundance: once; v_gene: TRBV9; CDR3aa: CASSHTDTQYF; CDR3nt: TGTGCCAGCAGCCATACAGATACGCAGTATTTT
d_gene: NA; j_gene: TRBJ2-7; abundance: NA; v_gene: TRBV30; CDR3aa: CAWSGQHSYEQYF; CDR3nt: TGTGCCTGGAGTGGACAGCACTCCTACGAGCAGTACTTC
d_gene: NA; j_gene: TRBJ1-2; abundance: NA; v_gene: TRBV27; CDR3aa: CASSPEGGWAYGYTF; CDR3nt: TGTGCCAGCAGTCCCGAAGGCGGGTGGGCCTATGGCTACACCTTC
d_gene: TRBD1; j_gene: TRBJ1-6; abundance: NA; v_gene: TRBV27; CDR3aa: CASSSDPTGRNSPLHF; CDR3nt: TGTGCCAGCAGTTCCGACCCGACAGGGCGTAATTCACCCCTCCACTTT
d_gene: TRBD2; j_gene: TRBJ2-1; abundance: NA; v_gene: TRBV29-1; CDR3aa: CSVWTSVGEQFF; CDR3nt: TGCAGCGTCTGGACTAGCGTCGGGGAGCAGTTCTTC
d_gene: NA; j_gene: TRBJ1-6; abundance: once; v_gene: TRBV5-6; CDR3aa: CASSLAGGSPLHF; CDR3nt: TGTGCCAGCAGCTTGGCGGGAGGGTCACCCCTCCACTTT
d_gene: NA; j_gene: TRBJ2-5; abundance: NA; v_gene: TRBV6-1; CDR3aa: CASSEVVLAVETQYF; CDR3nt: TGTGCCAGCAGTGAAGTGGTTTTGGCGGTAGAGACCCAGTACTTC
d_gene: NA; j_gene: TRBJ1-1; abundance: NA; v_gene: TRBV20-1; CDR3aa: CSASIFQGNTEAFF; CDR3nt: TGCAGTGCTAGTATCTTTCAGGGGAACACTGAAGCTTTCTTT
d_gene: TRBD2; j_gene: TRBJ2-1; abundance: NA; v_gene: TRBV4-3; CDR3aa: CASSQGNSGSLFF; CDR3nt: TGCGCCAGCAGCCAAGGGAATAGCGGGAGCCTGTTCTTC
d_gene: NA; j_gene: TRBJ1-1; abundance: NA; v_gene: TRBV2; CDR3aa: CASSARVGPTEAFF; CDR3nt: TGTGCCAGCAGCGCGCGGGTAGGGCCCACTGAAGCTTTCTTT
d_gene: TRBD1; j_gene: TRBJ1-2; abundance: NA; v_gene: TRBV27; CDR3aa: CASSLLYRGPGYTF; CDR3nt: TGTGCCAGCAGTTTATTATACAGGGGGCCTGGCTACACCTTC
d_gene: TRBD2; j_gene: TRBJ2-1; abundance: NA; v_gene: TRBV10-3; CDR3aa: CATLSGPSSYNEQFF; CDR3nt: TGTGCCACCCTTAGCGGGCCGAGCTCCTACAATGAGCAGTTCTTC
d_gene: TRBD1; j_gene: TRBJ1-6; abundance: NA; v_gene: TRBV5-1; CDR3aa: CASSYRGTLDNSPLHF; CDR3nt: TGCGCCAGCAGTTACAGGGGAACGTTGGATAATTCACCCCTCCACTTT
d_gene: TRBD1; j_gene: TRBJ2-7; abundance: NA; v_gene: TRBV5-1; CDR3aa: CASSFQTGVDYEQYF; CDR3nt: TGCGCCAGCAGCTTCCAAACAGGGGTGGATTACGAGCAGTACTTC
d_gene: TRBD2; j_gene: TRBJ2-5; abundance: NA; v_gene: TRBV7-3; CDR3aa: CASSLSGGETQYF; CDR3nt: TGTGCCAGCAGCCTTAGCGGGGGGGAGACCCAGTACTTC
d_gene: NA; j_gene: TRBJ1-6; abundance: NA; v_gene: TRBV6-1; CDR3aa: CASSEAHGRINSPLHF; CDR3nt: TGTGCCAGCAGTGAAGCGCACGGGAGAATCAATTCACCCCTCCACTTT
d_gene: TRBD2; j_gene: TRBJ2-6; abundance: NA; v_gene: TRBV9; CDR3aa: CASSPDSGRYSGANVLTF; CDR3nt: TGTGCCAGCAGCCCGGACAGCGGGAGGTACTCTGGGGCCAACGTCCTGACTTTC
d_gene: NA; j_gene: TRBJ1-2; abundance: NA; v_gene: TRBV15; CDR3aa: CATSRMGGAPYGYTF; CDR3nt: TGTGCCACCAGCCGGATGGGGGGGGCACCCTATGGCTACACCTTC
d_gene: NA; j_gene: TRBJ2-7; abundance: NA; v_gene: TRBV2; CDR3aa: CASSPTNTGLNRWVGEQYF; CDR3nt: TGTGCCAGCAGTCCTACCAATACAGGGTTGAACCGGTGGGTCGGCGAGCAGTACTTC
d_gene: NA; j_gene: TRBJ1-1; abundance: NA; v_gene: TRBV19; CDR3aa: CASRTGSPGRLRATEAFF; CDR3nt: TGTGCCAGTAGGACTGGTTCTCCGGGGAGGTTACGGGCCACTGAAGCTTTCTTT
d_gene: NA; j_gene: TRBJ2-2; abundance: NA; v_gene: TRBV15; CDR3aa: CATSFRNTGELFF; CDR3nt: TGTGCCACCAGCTTCCGGAACACCGGGGAGCTGTTTTTT
d_gene: NA; j_gene: TRBJ2-7; abundance: NA; v_gene: TRBV11-3; CDR3aa: CASSLFTYEQYF; CDR3nt: TGTGCCAGCAGCTTATTTACCTACGAGCAGTACTTC
d_gene: NA; j_gene: TRBJ2-5; abundance: NA; v_gene: TRBV7-3; CDR3aa: CASPSWVFSDRQETQYF; CDR3nt: TGTGCCAGCCCCTCTTGGGTGTTTTCGGACAGACAAGAGACCCAGTACTTC
d_gene: NA; j_gene: TRBJ2-6; abundance: NA; v_gene: TRBV9; CDR3aa: CASSVVSGANVLTF; CDR3nt: TGTGCCAGCAGCGTAGTATCTGGGGCCAACGTCCTGACTTTC
d_gene: NA; j_gene: TRBJ2-7; abundance: NA; v_gene: TRBV27; CDR3aa: CASSLVGGAYEQYF; CDR3nt: TGTGCCAGCAGTTTGGTCGGAGGGGCCTACGAGCAGTACTTC